Below are 6 T cell receptor beta chains sequenced from a single sample in a study of response to subunit inactivated influenza vaccine. MiXCR, applied by TCRdb to the RT-PCR reads, yields one record per CDR3 protein. Here the sample spans 700,000 to 800,000 distinct CDR3 sequences, approximately 18% being singletons. The material sequenced was PBMCs from blood, taken approximately 5 days after vaccination. The receptors shown here come from a man over 45 who received an inactivated influenza vaccine.

The chain links TRBV7-2 to TRBJ2-3, with TRBD2 matching 7 bases. Losses at the gene ends were 5 bases for V and 0 bases for J; bases not matched to a gene: 11. The germline CDR1 and CDR2 sequences are SGHTA and FQGNSA. This CDR3 contains 17 residues. In DNA, the CDR3 is TGTGCCAGCAGCGGCGGGAGCGGGGCCGCTAGCACAGATACGCAGTATTTT. Protein product: CASSGGSGAASTDTQYF.

The rearrangement links TRBV5-1 to TRBJ2-3, with TRBD2 identical over 12 bases. CDR1 is SGHRS and CDR2 is YFSETQ in the germline V gene. CDR3 size: 18 residues. V shed 2 bases and J 0 bases; nucleotides not matched to a gene: 7. As DNA, the CDR3 is TGCGCCAGCAGCTTTACTAGCGGGGGGCGTCCTAGCACAGATACGCAGTATTTT. It yields the protein CASSFTSGGRPSTDTQYF.

This clonotype was found many times. The chain employs TRBV4-2 and TRBJ2-1; D tentatively reads TRBD1 or TRBD2 (5 bases each). CDR3 length: 16 amino acids. The V gene lost 4 bases and the J gene lost 1 base, with 14 bases spanning the gap. Looked up from germline, CDR1 is LGHNA and CDR2 is YNFKEQ. The CDR3 protein is CASSRRDRLSYNEQFF. The CDR3 coding sequence is TGTGCCAGCAGCCGTAGGGACCGTCTTTCCTACAATGAGCAGTTCTTC.

This chain joins TRBV18 and TRBJ2-6; no reliable D call. The ends were cut back, 1 base at V and 3 bases at J, with 7 bases in the middle. The CDR3 is 15 residues long. Germline lookup yields CDR1 KGHSH and CDR2 LQKENI. The CDR3 is CASSPLLGGANVLTF. For the CDR3, the DNA is TGTGCCAGCTCACCACTCCTTGGTGGGGCCAACGTCCTGACTTTC. Full variable domain (rest looked up from reference TRBV18 and TRBJ2-6): NAGVMQNPRHLVRRRGQEARLRCSPMKGHSHVYWYRQLPEEGLKFMVYLQKENIIDESGMPKERFSAEFPKEGPSILRIQQVVRGDSAAYFCASSPLLGGANVLTFGAGSRLTVL.

This chain connects TRBV3-1 to TRBJ2-1; D unclear. CDR3 length: 16 amino acids. The V end lost 0 bases, the J end lost 2 bases, and 11 bases lay between the germline ends. Germline CDR1 LGHDT, CDR2 YNNKEL (reference sequence). DNA of the CDR3: TGTGCCAGCAGCCAAGATCTGAAAGGTCCCTACAATGAGCAGTTCTTC. This codes for CASSQDLKGPYNEQFF.

This clonotype has more than one count but fewer than ten. The rearrangement links TRBV5-1 to TRBJ2-7, with a weak D call TRBD2 (7 bases). The CDR3 covers 13 residues. Germline V CDR1 and CDR2: SGHRS, YFSETQ. The ends were cut back, 5 bases at V and 4 bases at J, with 13 bases in the middle. This CDR3 is CASSDGGAYEQYF. In nucleotides, the CDR3 is TGCGCCAGCAGTGATGGGGGGGCTTACGAGCAGTACTTC.